A single sample gave rise to the 29 T cell receptor beta chains below, sequenced in a study of T-cell memory formation after mild COVID-19. TCRdb redid the calling of the 5' RACE reads with MiXCR, one entry per CDR3 protein. The table lists under 250,000 distinct CDR3 sequences, over 8.5% of them singletons. Sequencing was done on a sample of PBMCs or a T cell subset sorted from them (not recorded which). The receptor set was obtained from a man aged 18 to 35 who had mild COVID-19 (a few samples of this study predate the infection). Cell type and time point are not known.

The chain is built from TRBV12-3 or TRBV12-4 and TRBJ2-7; D remains unclear. This CDR3 comprises 14 residues. The V gene lost 3 bases and the J gene lost 5 bases, with 14 bases spanning the gap. This CDR3 reads CASSFRVARNEQYF. CDR3 coding DNA: TGTGCCAGCAGTTTTCGAGTGGCAAGGAACGAGCAGTACTTC.

The sample holds many counts of this clonotype. The V and J genes are TRBV11-2 and TRBJ1-2, with unresolved D. Trimming shortened V by 0 bases and J by 2 bases, and 7 bases separated the two germline ends. This CDR3 has 14 residues. The germline CDR1 and CDR2 sequences are SGHAT and FQNNGV. The CDR3: CASSLDHTNYGYTF. As DNA, the CDR3 is TGTGCCAGCAGCTTAGATCACACGAACTATGGCTACACCTTC.

The rearrangement joins TRBV7-8 to TRBJ2-7, with D perhaps matching TRBD1 (7 bases). Between the trimmed V and J ends, which lost 4 bases and 5 bases, there was a span of 12 bases. This CDR3 region has 13 residues. Germline V gives CDR1 SGHVS, CDR2 FQNEAQ. Here the CDR3 DNA reads TGTGCCAGCAGCTCCGGCAGGGGGGACGAGCAGTACTTC. Translation: CASSSGRGDEQYF.

This clonotype was seen ten or more times. V and J are TRBV29-1 and TRBJ1-3; D gene unclear. Germline CDR1 and CDR2: SQVTM and ANQGSEA. V was pared by 5 bases and J by 1 base, with 3 bases between. The CDR3 contains 11 residues. The CDR3 DNA sequence: TGCAGCGTTCGATCTGGAAACACCATATATTTT. Amino acids: CSVRSGNTIYF.

This clonotype was counted a few times. The rearrangement joins TRBV12-3 or TRBV12-4 to TRBJ2-3; TRBD2 matches at 11 bases. This CDR3 contains 18 residues. With 6 bases clipped from V and 2 bases from J, the junction kept 13 bases outside the gene matches. The CDR3: CASSLAGTSGTFTDTQYF. The CDR3, as DNA: TGTGCCAGCAGCCTGGCCGGGACTAGCGGAACCTTCACAGATACGCAGTATTTT.

Only a few counts were recorded for this clonotype. The rearrangement joins TRBV19 to TRBJ2-3; TRBD2 might be the D (6 bases). CDR3 length: 16 amino acids. Trimming removed 5 bases at V and 8 bases at J, with 23 bases between. The V gene's germline CDR1 is LNHDA and CDR2 SQIVND (reference sequence). The CDR3 bases are TGTGCCAGTAGTCTCCCCTTAGCGGAGCCCTTGGGTACGCAGTATTTT. It is translated as CASSLPLAEPLGTQYF.

This chain uses TRBV7-3 with TRBJ2-1, with TRBD1 identical over 11 bases. J was trimmed by 9 bases and V by 4 bases; bases with no gene match: 5. The length of the CDR3 is 14 residues. CDR1 is SGHTA, CDR2 FQGTGA, per germline. The CDR3 sequence is CASSWGTGGSEQFF. The CDR3 coding sequence is TGTGCCAGCAGCTGGGGGACAGGGGGGAGTGAGCAGTTCTTC. The full variable domain, rest sourced from reference TRBV7-3 and TRBJ2-1, is GAGVSQTPSNKVTEKGKYVELRCDPISGHTALYWYRQSLGQGPEFLIYFQGTGAADDSGLPNDRFFAVRPEGSVSTLKIQRTERGDSAVYLCASSWGTGGSEQFFGPGTRLTVL.

This clonotype was observed a handful of times. The chain employs TRBV7-9 and TRBJ2-5, with D perhaps given as TRBD1 or TRBD2 (5 bases each). V gave up 4 bases and J gave up 0 bases, with 6 bases separating them. The CDR3 totals 13 residues. Germline V gene data show CDR1 as SEHNR and CDR2 as FQNEAQ (reference sequence). For the CDR3, the DNA is TGTGCCAGCAGCTGGGGGTACCAAGAGACCCAGTACTTC. It is translated as CASSWGYQETQYF. Filled out from reference TRBV7-9 and TRBJ2-5, the complete variable domain reads DTGVSQNPRHKITKRGQNVTFRCDPISEHNRLYWYRQTLGQGPEFLTYFQNEAQLEKSRLLSDRFSAERPKGSFSTLEIQRTEQGDSAMYLCASSWGYQETQYFGPGTRLLVL.

This clonotype appeared a few times. This chain uses TRBV5-1 with TRBJ2-5; 8 bases align to TRBD1. Germline-derived CDR1 and CDR2 are SGHRS and YFSETQ. Trimming cost V 4 bases and J 2 bases; bases outside gene matches: 16. The CDR3 contains 18 residues. The CDR3 reads CASSLGLIAGGVQETQYF. The DNA of the CDR3 is TGCGCCAGCAGCCTGGGGCTAATCGCAGGGGGCGTTCAAGAGACCCAGTACTTC.

This clonotype has more than one count but fewer than ten. The genes are TRBV12-3 or TRBV12-4 and TRBJ2-7; D possibly corresponds to TRBD1 (5 bases). This CDR3 is 13 amino acids long. With 3 bases removed from V and 5 bases from J, the gap between germline ends came to 11 bases. Here the CDR3 DNA reads TGTGCCAGCAGTTTCGGCAGGGTGGACGAGCAGTACTTC. Encoded protein: CASSFGRVDEQYF.

This rearrangement joins TRBV5-1 to TRBJ2-1; D is unclear. V shed 2 bases and J shed 0 bases, with 6 bases lying between them. The CDR3 spans 14 residues. In germline, CDR1 is SGHRS, CDR2 YFSETQ. For the CDR3, the DNA is TGCGCCAGCAGCTTTCGTAGCTCCTACAATGAGCAGTTCTTC. Encoded protein: CASSFRSSYNEQFF.

This clonotype was detected a few times. The rearrangement uses TRBV11-2 and TRBJ2-7, with D tentatively TRBD1 (5 bases). V lost 6 bases and J lost 3, with 12 bases in between. This CDR3 region has 13 residues. Germline V gene data show CDR1 as SGHAT and CDR2 as FQNNGV. CDR3: CASSHTGFYEQYF. CDR3 DNA: TGTGCCAGCAGTCATACAGGTTTCTACGAGCAGTACTTC.

Ten or more counts support this clonotype. The chain combines TRBV7-2 with TRBJ2-1; D remains unclear. The V and J ends lost 1 base and 2 bases respectively, with 9 bases between them. This CDR3 has 15 amino acids. Germline V gene sequence: CDR1 SGHTA, CDR2 FQGNSA. The CDR3 DNA is TGTGCCAGCAGCTTAGGGGTCACTCCCTACAATGAGCAGTTCTTC. Its protein product is CASSLGVTPYNEQFF. Combining the CDR3 with reference TRBV7-2 and TRBJ2-1 gives the whole variable domain GAGVSQSPSNKVTEKGKDVELRCDPISGHTALYWYRQSLGQGLEFLIYFQGNSAPDKSGLPSDRFSAERTGGSVSTLTIQRTQQEDSAVYLCASSLGVTPYNEQFFGPGTRLTVL.

V usage is TRBV20-1 and J usage is TRBJ2-3; the D is unclear. With 1 base removed from V and 2 bases from J, the gap between germline ends came to 10 bases. Germline values: CDR1 DFQATT, CDR2 SNEGSKA (reference sequence). The CDR3 runs to 14 residues. As DNA, the CDR3 is TGCAGTGCTAGAGCTCTCCTACACACAGATACGCAGTATTTT. Translation gives CSARALLHTDTQYF.

The sample holds a few counts of this clonotype. This chain joins TRBV20-1 and TRBJ2-5, with 10 bases matching TRBD1. The germline V gene encodes CDR1 DFQATT and CDR2 SNEGSKA (reference sequence). The CDR3 loop spans 17 amino acids. With V trimmed by 1 base and J by 2 bases, 10 bases remained unmatched. CDR3 loop: CSARAGTGAYLQETQYF. The CDR3 nucleotides read TGCAGTGCTAGAGCCGGGACAGGGGCCTACCTTCAAGAGACCCAGTACTTC.

The chain combines TRBV5-1 with TRBJ2-5; tentatively, D is TRBD1 (5 bases). Germline V lookup: CDR1 SGHRS, CDR2 YFSETQ. This CDR3 is 14 amino acids long. Trimming took off 4 bases at V and 0 bases at J, with 10 bases between the two ends. CDR3 residues: CASSTPDNQETQYF. The CDR3 DNA is TGCGCCAGCAGCACGCCGGACAACCAAGAGACCCAGTACTTC.

This clonotype was recorded a few times. The rearrangement uses TRBV7-8 and TRBJ1-6, with 12 bases that match TRBD1. The germline V gene has CDR1 SGHVS and CDR2 FQNEAQ. There are 14 residues in the CDR3. With 5 bases clipped from V and 13 bases from J, the junction kept 6 bases outside the gene matches. The CDR3 nucleotides are TGTGCCAGCAGCCCGGGACAGGGGGCCGTTCCCCTCCACTTT. Its translation: CASSPGQGAVPLHF. Full variable domain (outside the CDR3, taken from reference TRBV7-8 and TRBJ1-6): GAGVSQSPRYKVAKRGQDVALRCDPISGHVSLFWYQQALGQGPEFLTYFQNEAQLDKSGLPSDRFFAERPEGSVSTLKIQRTQQEDSAVYLCASSPGQGAVPLHFGNGTRLTVT.

This clonotype occurred many times. This chain joins TRBV11-2 and TRBJ2-2, with D possibly being TRBD1 (6 bases). V lost 0 bases and J lost 8, with 13 bases in between. The CDR3 covers 15 residues. Germline CDR1 is SGHAT and CDR2 is FQNNGV. CDR3 sequence (DNA): TGTGCCAGCAGCTTAGAACTTACAGGGAGTGGGGAGCTGTTTTTT. This translates into CASSLELTGSGELFF.

The sample holds a few counts of this clonotype. This chain links TRBV24-1 with TRBJ1-2; no firm D call. Looked up from germline, CDR1 is KGHDR and CDR2 is SFDVKD. V lost 8 bases and J 8 bases, leaving 20 bases between the germline ends. This CDR3 has 14 amino acids. CDR3 loop: CATTEDGPHHGYTF. In DNA, the CDR3 is TGTGCCACCACCGAAGACGGGCCCCACCACGGCTACACCTTC.

The chain is built from TRBV27 and TRBJ1-2, with D perhaps TRBD1 (6 bases). The V and J ends lost 5 bases and 4 bases respectively, with 11 bases between them. This CDR3 region has 13 residues. CDR1 and CDR2 from the germline V gene are MNHEY and SMNVEV (reference sequence). CDR3 in amino acids: CASSREGVYGYTF. In DNA, the CDR3 is TGTGCCAGCAGTAGGGAGGGGGTCTATGGCTACACCTTC.

This clonotype came up a few times. The chain recombines TRBV7-7 with TRBJ1-3; D call uncertain. Trimming pared 2 bases from V and 9 bases from J, leaving 11 bases between. The CDR3 covers 13 residues. Germline loops: CDR1 SSHAT, CDR2 FNYEAQ (reference sequence). The CDR3 region has the DNA TGTGCCAGCAGCTTAAACGTGGATGGCACCATATATTTT. Protein: CASSLNVDGTIYF.

The table lists this clonotype with many counts. As DNA, the CDR3 is TGTGCCAGCAGCTTAGTATGGTATGGCGGACCCTCTGGGACCCAGTACTTC. Its translation is CASSLVWYGGPSGTQYF. The chain combines TRBV7-2 with TRBJ2-5; D unresolved. From germline, CDR1 is SGHTA and CDR2 FQGNSA. The CDR3 is made up of 17 amino acids. Trimming took off 1 base at V and 7 bases at J, with 22 bases between the two ends. The full variable domain, completed using reference TRBV7-2 and TRBJ2-5, is GAGVSQSPSNKVTEKGKDVELRCDPISGHTALYWYRQSLGQGLEFLIYFQGNSAPDKSGLPSDRFSAERTGGSVSTLTIQRTQQEDSAVYLCASSLVWYGGPSGTQYFGPGTRLLVL.

The chain is built from TRBV18 and TRBJ2-3; D gene ambiguous. The CDR3 sequence is 13 residues long. The V end lost 3 bases, the J end lost 2 bases, and 6 bases lay between the germline ends. The germline V gene encodes CDR1 KGHSH and CDR2 LQKENI. CDR3 bases: TGTGCCAGCTCACCCCAGAACACAGATACGCAGTATTTT. Protein: CASSPQNTDTQYF.

V gene TRBV5-6 combines with J gene TRBJ2-5, with D maybe TRBD2 (5 bases). V gave up 0 bases and J gave up 5 bases, with 11 bases separating them. CDR3 length: 14 residues. Germline V CDR1 and CDR2: SGHDT, YYEEEE. The CDR3 DNA is TGTGCCAGCAGCTTGGCCGGGGTCTCGGAGACCCAGTACTTC. It codes for CASSLAGVSETQYF.

There are a few counts of this clonotype. The chain is built from TRBV29-1 and TRBJ2-5, with D possibly TRBD2 on 5 matching bases. V was shortened by 2 bases and J by 11 bases, with 24 bases between the two germline ends. The CDR3 totals 15 residues. Germline V gives CDR1 SQVTM, CDR2 ANQGSEA. The chain's CDR3 is CSVEYAPFEAEKQYF. The CDR3 DNA follows: TGCAGCGTTGAATACGCTCCCTTTGAAGCGGAGAAGCAGTACTTC. Full variable domain (rest looked up from reference TRBV29-1 and TRBJ2-5): SAVISQKPSRDICQRGTSLTIQCQVDSQVTMMFWYRQQPGQSLTLIATANQGSEATYESGFVIDKFPISRPNLTFSTLTVSNMSPEDSSIYLCSVEYAPFEAEKQYFGPGTRLLVL.

This clonotype was counted ten times or more. The chain recombines TRBV5-1 with TRBJ2-1; 7 bases agree with TRBD2. The germline V gene has CDR1 SGHRS and CDR2 YFSETQ. This CDR3 is built from 14 residues. The trim removed 0 bases at V and 8 bases at J, leaving 5 bases unmatched. The DNA for the CDR3 is TGCGCCAGCAGCTTGGGAGCGGGATCGGATGAGCAGTTCTTC. Protein sequence: CASSLGAGSDEQFF.

The V gene is TRBV5-4, the J gene TRBJ1-2; 7 nucleotides line up with TRBD1. The CDR3 contains 14 residues. Germline V gives CDR1 SGHNT, CDR2 YYREEE (reference sequence). Trimming at V came to 0 bases and at J to 3 bases, leaving 2 bases not matched to a gene. The CDR3 region is CASSLAQGDYGYTF. The CDR3 region has the DNA TGTGCCAGCAGCTTGGCTCAGGGGGACTATGGCTACACCTTC.

The genes are TRBV7-2 and TRBJ2-7; D unresolved. Trimming removed 3 bases from V and 3 bases from J, with 9 bases in between. The CDR3 is 13 amino acids. Looked up from germline, CDR1 is SGHTA and CDR2 is FQGNSA. This CDR3 reads CASSFENYYEQYV. The CDR3 bases are TGTGCCAGCAGCTTTGAGAATTACTACGAGCAGTACGTC.

The V call is TRBV5-5, the J call TRBJ1-6; 7 nucleotides agree with TRBD1. CDR1 and CDR2 (germline): SGHKS, YYEKEE (reference sequence). This CDR3 spans 17 amino acids. The trim removed 1 base at V and 3 bases at J, leaving 7 bases unmatched. CDR3 amino acids: CASSLTRAGGYNSPLHF. The CDR3 bases are TGTGCCAGCAGCTTGACTCGGGCAGGGGGCTATAATTCACCCCTCCACTTT.